This is a list of T cell receptor beta chains from one sample in a study of type 1 and type 2 diabetes patients. TCRdb passed the multiplex PCR reads through MiXCR, listing each CDR3 protein once. The sample records fewer than 350,000 distinct CDR3 sequences, roughly 50% being singletons. Sequencing was performed on peripheral blood mononuclear cells (PBMCs). The receptors were sampled from a man between 18 and 35 years old with type 2 diabetes. Each CDR3 is given with its conserved first and last residue. A D gene is named only where the DNA matches it firmly. Not all rows give a size; the values are once, few, many and, for expanded clones, a class.

D: TRBD2
J: TRBJ2-7
size: NA
V: TRBV28
DNA: TGTGCCAGCAGATCTCCGGGACTAGCGGGAGGGCCGCGGAGTAGGGACGAGCAGTACTTC
CDR3: CASRSPGLAGGPRSRDEQYF

D: NA
J: TRBJ2-2
size: NA
V: TRBV28
DNA: TGTGCCAGCGGAGAGAGCACCGGGGAGCTGTTTTTT
CDR3: CASGESTGELFF

D: NA
J: TRBJ2-7
size: NA
V: TRBV13
DNA: TGTGCCAGCAGCTCTCGAGGGGCTCTCTACGAGCAGTACTTC
CDR3: CASSSRGALYEQYF

D: TRBD1
J: TRBJ2-5
size: few
V: TRBV25-1
DNA: TGTGCCAGTCGGACAGGGCTGGGGGAGACCCAGTACTTC
CDR3: CASRTGLGETQYF

D: NA
J: TRBJ2-3
size: NA
V: TRBV5-1
DNA: TGCGCCAGCAGCTTGAAGGGAGGGGGAGATACGCAGTATTTT
CDR3: CASSLKGGGDTQYF

D: NA
J: TRBJ1-2
size: NA
V: TRBV6-2/TRBV6-3
DNA: TGTGCCAGCAGACGAACAGGGACCTTGACTGGCTACACCTTC
CDR3: CASRRTGTLTGYTF

D: NA
J: TRBJ2-5
size: NA
V: TRBV2
DNA: TGTGCCAGCGCCGCATCAGAGGGCGGTAGAGAGACCCAGTACTTC
CDR3: CASAASEGGRETQYF

D: TRBD1
J: TRBJ2-7
size: few
V: TRBV20-1
DNA: TGCAGTGCATCACAGGGGGCCCGGGGGTACTTC
CDR3: CSASQGARGYF

D: NA
J: TRBJ2-3
size: NA
V: TRBV5-1
DNA: TGCGCCAGCAGTTGGGACGGTACAGATACGCAGTATTTT
CDR3: CASSWDGTDTQYF

D: TRBD1
J: TRBJ1-1
size: NA
V: TRBV29-1
DNA: TGCAGCGTGGGGACAGGGGGGATGAACACTGAAGCTTTCTTT
CDR3: CSVGTGGMNTEAFF

D: NA
J: TRBJ2-2
size: once
V: TRBV7-8
DNA: TGTGCCAGCAGCTTATTGGCTTCCAGGGTATCCGGGGAGCTGTTTTTT
CDR3: CASSLLASRVSGELFF

D: NA
J: TRBJ1-6
size: few
V: TRBV30
DNA: TGTGCCTGGAGCGCGGGACCGCCTGGGTCACCCCTCCACTTT
CDR3: CAWSAGPPGSPLHF

D: NA
J: TRBJ2-3
size: NA
V: TRBV7-8
DNA: TGTGCCAGCAGCGTGTTGAGCGCAGATACGCAGTATTTT
CDR3: CASSVLSADTQYF

D: NA
J: TRBJ2-2
size: few
V: TRBV7-9
DNA: TGTGCCAGCAGCTTTGAGGGAGCGAACACCGGGGAGCTGTTTTTT
CDR3: CASSFEGANTGELFF

D: NA
J: TRBJ1-1
size: NA
V: TRBV7-2
DNA: TGTGCCAACAGCTACACTAAACCCGGCGTGGGGGGCAGCGGAGGCACTGGAGCTTTCTTT
CDR3: CANSYTKPGVGGSGGTGAFF

D: NA
J: TRBJ2-5
size: NA
V: TRBV12-3/TRBV12-4
DNA: TGTGCCAGCAGCTCCGGGGACACAAGAGAGACCCAGTACTTC
CDR3: CASSSGDTRETQYF